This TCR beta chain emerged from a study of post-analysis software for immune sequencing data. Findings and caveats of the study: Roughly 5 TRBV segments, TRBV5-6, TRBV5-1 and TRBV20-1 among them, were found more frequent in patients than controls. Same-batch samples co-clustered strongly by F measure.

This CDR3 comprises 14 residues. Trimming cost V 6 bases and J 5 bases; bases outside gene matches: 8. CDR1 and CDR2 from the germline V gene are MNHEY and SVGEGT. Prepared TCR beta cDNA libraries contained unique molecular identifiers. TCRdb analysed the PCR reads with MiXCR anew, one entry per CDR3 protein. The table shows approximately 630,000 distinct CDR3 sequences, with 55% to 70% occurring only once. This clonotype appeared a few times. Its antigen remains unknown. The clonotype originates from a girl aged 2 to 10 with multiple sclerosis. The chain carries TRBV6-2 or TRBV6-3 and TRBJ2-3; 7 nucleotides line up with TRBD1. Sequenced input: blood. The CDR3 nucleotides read TGTGCCAGCAGACCAACAGGGGTGAAAGATACGCAGTATTTT. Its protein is CASRPTGVKDTQYF.